The 17 T cell receptor beta chains below were found in one sample sequenced in a study of blood T cell repertoires in COVID-19. Clones were sequenced by immunoSEQ multiplex PCR, and TCRdb holds only the in-frame ones, with some missing. The sample records fewer than 70,000 clones, 60% to 85% being singletons. Source material: peripheral blood. These receptors all come from a human donor in a cohort sampled during active COVID-19.

This chain uses TRBV10-2 with TRBJ2-7, with 12 positions matching TRBD2. The CDR3 totals 15 residues. Trimming at V came to 8 bases and at J to 2 bases, leaving 7 bases not matched to a gene. Germline V gene sequence: CDR1 WSHSY, CDR2 SAAADI. Written as DNA, the CDR3 is TGCGCCAGCCGAACTAGCGGGGGGAGAGCCTACGAGCAGTACTTC. Amino acid sequence: CASRTSGGRAYEQYF.

This sequence joins TRBV10-2 and TRBJ2-7; 9 bases fit TRBD1. The CDR3 consists of 14 residues. Per the germline V gene, CDR1 is WSHSY and CDR2 is SAAADI. The junction had 3 bases not matched to a gene; V was cut back by 4 bases and J by 2 bases. The CDR3 DNA sequence: TGCGCCAGCAGTGGGGGACAGGGCCCCTACGAGCAGTACTTC. Translating gives CASSGGQGPYEQYF.

The chain carries TRBV2 and TRBJ1-1; D perhaps matches TRBD1 (5 bases). The CDR3 runs to 16 residues. The germline CDR1 and CDR2 sequences are SNHLY and FYNNEI. V gave up 2 bases and J gave up 4 bases, with 17 bases separating them. DNA for the CDR3: TGTGCCAGCAGTGAATATGATTTAGGGGTTGCCACTGAAGCTTTCTTT. It encodes CASSEYDLGVATEAFF.

This clone was picked up a small number of times. The genes are TRBV11-2 and TRBJ1-1; 8 bases are a match to TRBD1. Unmatched junction bases numbered 10, after V lost 6 bases and J lost 4 bases. Germline V gives CDR1 SGHAT, CDR2 FQNNGV. CDR3 size: 15 residues. Here the CDR3 DNA reads TGTGCCAGCAGGCCGCAGGGAACAGGGGGCACTGAAGCTTTCTTT. Translated: CASRPQGTGGTEAFF.

The chain employs TRBV2 and TRBJ2-7; D unclear. Trimming removed 7 bases at V and 0 bases at J, with 7 bases between. The CDR3 contains 12 residues. The germline CDR1 and CDR2 sequences are SNHLY and FYNNEI. CDR3 in DNA: TGTGCCAGCACGGAGAGCTCCTACGAGCAGTACTTC. It yields the protein CASTESSYEQYF.

This clone was seen a handful of times. This rearrangement joins TRBV7-2 to TRBJ2-7, with TRBD2 as a possible D gene (6 bases). The CDR3 has 15 amino acids. Germline CDR1 reads SGHTA; CDR2 reads FQGNSA. Trimming removed 4 bases from V and 3 bases from J, with 16 bases in between. The DNA for the CDR3 is TGTGCCAGCAGCTCCCCCTCGAGGAGGGACTACGAGCAGTACTTC. Its translation is CASSSPSRRDYEQYF.

The chain employs TRBV10-1 and TRBJ1-1; 8 nucleotides line up with TRBD1. Germline CDR1 is WNHNN and CDR2 is SYGVQD (reference sequence). V dropped 8 bases and J dropped 0; count of bases not matched to a gene: 2. The CDR3 spans 13 residues. CDR3 protein: CASLRGLNTEAFF. CDR3 coding DNA: TGCGCCAGCCTCAGGGGGCTGAACACTGAAGCTTTCTTT.

The rearrangement links TRBV9 to TRBJ2-7, with 8 positions matching TRBD2. Trimming at V came to 0 bases and at J to 5 bases, leaving 13 bases not matched to a gene. Germline loops: CDR1 SGDLS, CDR2 YYNGEE. The CDR3 loop spans 17 amino acids. This chain's CDR3 is CASSVEGGLAGINEQYF. The CDR3 nucleotides are TGTGCCAGCAGCGTAGAGGGGGGGCTAGCGGGTATAAACGAGCAGTACTTC.

The genes are TRBV5-4 and TRBJ1-1; 7 nucleotides agree with TRBD1. V shed 0 bases and J 4 bases; nucleotides not matched to a gene: 12. Germline-derived CDR1 and CDR2 are SGHNT and YYREEE (reference sequence). This CDR3 is 17 amino acids long. The CDR3 loop reads CASSLEKSVRGATEAFF. CDR3 DNA sequence: TGTGCCAGCAGCTTGGAAAAGTCTGTCAGGGGGGCCACTGAAGCTTTCTTT.

This clone is a singleton in its sample. This chain joins TRBV4-1 and TRBJ2-1; D gene uncertain. The ends were cut back, 3 bases at V and 5 bases at J, with 11 bases in the middle. The CDR3 covers 14 residues. CDR1 and CDR2 (germline): MGHRA, YSYEKL. The CDR3 sequence is CASSHLDTHNEQFF. The CDR3, as DNA: TGCGCCAGCAGCCATCTAGATACCCACAATGAGCAGTTCTTC.

The chain couples TRBV6-4 to TRBJ1-1, with D possibly TRBD1 on 6 matching bases. With 3 bases removed from V and 4 bases from J, the gap between germline ends came to 12 bases. Germline V gene sequence: CDR1 MRHNA, CDR2 SNTAGT. This CDR3 contains 14 residues. This CDR3 is CASSERGASTEAFF. For the CDR3, the DNA is TGTGCCAGCAGTGAGCGGGGGGCGAGCACTGAAGCTTTCTTT.

This chain links TRBV21-1 with TRBJ2-6; TRBD1, the table's D call, lacks a check against the DNA. TRBV21-1 is given as a pseudogene. CDR3 length: 14 residues. Here the CDR3 reads CASSKFGGANVLTF. CDR3 sequence (DNA): TGTGCCAGCAGCAAATTTGGCGGGGCCAACGTCCTGACTTTC.

The rearrangement joins TRBV5-6 to TRBJ2-6; 7 nucleotides line up with TRBD2. CDR3 length: 17 amino acids. Unmatched junction bases numbered 10, after V lost 4 bases and J lost 3 bases. Germline CDR1 reads SGHDT; CDR2 reads YYEEEE. The CDR3 is CASSVKWGGGGANVLTF. The CDR3 bases are TGTGCCAGCAGCGTGAAGTGGGGGGGAGGTGGGGCCAACGTCCTGACTTTC.

The rearrangement links TRBV15 to TRBJ2-1, with TRBD2 matching over 13 bases. The CDR3 runs 15 residues. Germline CDR1 is LNHNV and CDR2 is YYDKDF (reference sequence). Germline trimming cut 6 bases from V and 8 bases from J; bases unmatched to any gene: 7. CDR3 region: CATSLGLAGAYEQFF. The CDR3 DNA reads TGTGCCACCAGTCTAGGACTAGCGGGAGCTTATGAGCAGTTCTTC. Combining the CDR3 with reference TRBV15 and TRBJ2-1 gives the whole variable domain DAMVIQNPRYQVTQFGKPVTLSCSQTLNHNVMYWYQQKSSQAPKLLFHYYDKDFNNEADTPDNFQSRRPNTSFCFLDIRSPGLGDTAMYLCATSLGLAGAYEQFFGPGTRLTVL.

This rearrangement joins TRBV3-1 (or the pseudogene TRBV3-2) to TRBJ1-2; 11 bases fit TRBD1. The V gene end was trimmed by 4 bases and the J gene end by 5 bases; junction bases not matched to a gene: 3. The CDR3 sequence is 14 residues long. CDR1 and CDR2 from the germline V gene are LGHDT and YNNKEL (reference sequence). CDR3 in amino acids: CASSRGQGAYGYTF. The CDR3 nucleotides are TGTGCCAGCAGCCGAGGACAGGGGGCGTATGGCTACACCTTC.

This clone was detected a few times. The rearrangement uses TRBV18 and TRBJ2-7, with D possibly TRBD2 on 6 matching bases. This CDR3 contains 13 residues. Germline V gene data show CDR1 as KGHSH and CDR2 as LQKENI. V dropped 4 bases and J dropped 6 bases, with 13 bases sitting between them. CDR3 region: CASSHGGSAEQYF. The CDR3 DNA reads as TGTGCCAGCTCACATGGGGGGAGCGCCGAGCAGTACTTC.

The genes are TRBV29-1 and TRBJ2-5, with D perhaps matching TRBD1 (5 bases). This CDR3 has 18 residues. V lost 2 bases to trimming and J lost 2 bases, with 24 bases between them. Germline loops: CDR1 SQVTM, CDR2 ANQGSEA. The CDR3 sequence is CSVEFRSSTETEQETQYF. CDR3 nucleotide sequence: TGCAGCGTTGAATTCCGGAGCAGTACTGAGACAGAACAAGAGACCCAGTACTTC.